This record covers a single T cell receptor (beta chain). Replicate PCRs run on sorted subsets employed approximately 200 ng DNA, about 27,000 T cell genomes. The assay was immunoSEQ multiplex PCR, and TCRdb's table has in-frame clones only and misses some. The sample has over a million clones, approximately 98% seen once. This sample stems from a study of shared clonotypes between healthy human individuals. Germline lookup yields CDR1 SGHRS and CDR2 YFSETQ. Trimming shortened V by 0 bases and J by 11 bases, and 16 bases separated the two germline ends. CDR3 length: 14 residues. The donor population consisted of healthy HIV-negative adults with no recent acute infections or vaccinations. Partitioning of CD4+ cells yielded a CD45RA+ naive subset and a CD45RA-negative memory subset.

The sequence came from a man under 40 in good health. This chain connects TRBV5-1 to TRBJ2-3, with unresolved D. The sequencing input was naive CD4+ T cells sorted from blood. The sample's subset: CD45RA+ positively selected. The CDR3 loop is CASSLDVPQNRQYF. The CDR3 DNA follows: TGCGCCAGCAGCTTGGACGTCCCTCAAAATCGGCAGTATTTT. The variable domain in full, completed from reference TRBV5-1 and TRBJ2-3, reads KAGVTQTPRYLIKTRGQQVTLSCSPISGHRSVSWYQQTPGQGLQFLFEYFSETQRNKGNFPGRFSGRQFSNSRSEMNVSTLELGDSALYLCASSLDVPQNRQYFGPGTRLTVL.